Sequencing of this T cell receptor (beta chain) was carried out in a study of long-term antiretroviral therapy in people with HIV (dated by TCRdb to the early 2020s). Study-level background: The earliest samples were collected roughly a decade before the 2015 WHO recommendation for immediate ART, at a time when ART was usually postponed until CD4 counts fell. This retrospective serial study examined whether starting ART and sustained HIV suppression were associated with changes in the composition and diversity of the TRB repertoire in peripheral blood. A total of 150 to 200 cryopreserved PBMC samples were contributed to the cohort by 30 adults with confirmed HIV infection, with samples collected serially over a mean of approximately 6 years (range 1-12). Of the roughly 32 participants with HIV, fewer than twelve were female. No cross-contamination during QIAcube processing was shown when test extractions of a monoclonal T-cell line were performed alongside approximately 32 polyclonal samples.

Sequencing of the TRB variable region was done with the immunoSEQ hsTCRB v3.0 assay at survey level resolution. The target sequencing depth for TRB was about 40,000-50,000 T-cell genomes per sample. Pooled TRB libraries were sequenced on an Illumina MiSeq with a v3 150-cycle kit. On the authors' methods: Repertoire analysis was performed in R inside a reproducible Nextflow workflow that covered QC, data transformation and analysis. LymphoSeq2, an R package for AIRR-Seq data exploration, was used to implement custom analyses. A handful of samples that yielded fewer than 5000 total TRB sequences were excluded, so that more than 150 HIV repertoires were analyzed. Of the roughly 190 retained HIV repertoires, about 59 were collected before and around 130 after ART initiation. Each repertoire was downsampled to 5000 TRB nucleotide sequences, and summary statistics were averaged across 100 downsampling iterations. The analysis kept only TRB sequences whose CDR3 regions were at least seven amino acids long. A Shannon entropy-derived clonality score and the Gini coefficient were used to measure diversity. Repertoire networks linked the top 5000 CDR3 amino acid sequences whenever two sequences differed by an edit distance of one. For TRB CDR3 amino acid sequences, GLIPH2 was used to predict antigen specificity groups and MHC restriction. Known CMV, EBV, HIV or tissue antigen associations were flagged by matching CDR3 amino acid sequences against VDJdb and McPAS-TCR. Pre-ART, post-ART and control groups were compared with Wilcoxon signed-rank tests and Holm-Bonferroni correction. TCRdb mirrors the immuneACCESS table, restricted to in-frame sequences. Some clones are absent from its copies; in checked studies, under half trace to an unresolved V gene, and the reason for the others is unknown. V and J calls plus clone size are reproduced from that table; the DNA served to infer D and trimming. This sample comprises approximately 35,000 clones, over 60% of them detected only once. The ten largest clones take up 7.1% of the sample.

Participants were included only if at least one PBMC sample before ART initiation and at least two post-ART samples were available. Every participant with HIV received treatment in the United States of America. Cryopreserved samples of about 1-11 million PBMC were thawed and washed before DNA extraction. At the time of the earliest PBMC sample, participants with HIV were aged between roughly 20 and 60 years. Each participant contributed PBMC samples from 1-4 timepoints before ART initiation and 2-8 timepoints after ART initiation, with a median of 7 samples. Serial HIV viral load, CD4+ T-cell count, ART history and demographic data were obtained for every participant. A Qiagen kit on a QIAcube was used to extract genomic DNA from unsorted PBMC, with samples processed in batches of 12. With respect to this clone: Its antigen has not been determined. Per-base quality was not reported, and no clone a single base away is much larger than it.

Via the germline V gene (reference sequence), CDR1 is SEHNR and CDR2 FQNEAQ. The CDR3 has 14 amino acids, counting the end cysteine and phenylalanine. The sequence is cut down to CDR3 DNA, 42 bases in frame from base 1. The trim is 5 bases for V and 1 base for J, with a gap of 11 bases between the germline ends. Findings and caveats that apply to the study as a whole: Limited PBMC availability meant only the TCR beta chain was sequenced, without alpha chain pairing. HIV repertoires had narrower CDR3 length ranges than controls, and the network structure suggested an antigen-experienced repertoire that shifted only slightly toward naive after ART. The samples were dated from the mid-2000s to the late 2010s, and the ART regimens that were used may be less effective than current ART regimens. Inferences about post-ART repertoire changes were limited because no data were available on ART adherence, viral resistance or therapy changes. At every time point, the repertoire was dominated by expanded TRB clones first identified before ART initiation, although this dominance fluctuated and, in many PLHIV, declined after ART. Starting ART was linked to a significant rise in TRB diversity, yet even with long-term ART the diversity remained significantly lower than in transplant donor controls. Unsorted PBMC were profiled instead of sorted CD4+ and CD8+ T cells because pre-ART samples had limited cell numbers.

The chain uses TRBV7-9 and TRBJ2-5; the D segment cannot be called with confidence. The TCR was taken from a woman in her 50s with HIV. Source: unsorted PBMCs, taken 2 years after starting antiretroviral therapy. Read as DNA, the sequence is TGTGCCAGCAGCCCGGACGGTATCCAAGAGACCCAGTACTTC. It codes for CASSPDGIQETQYF. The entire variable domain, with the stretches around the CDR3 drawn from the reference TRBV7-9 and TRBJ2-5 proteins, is DTGVSQNPRHKITKRGQNVTFRCDPISEHNRLYWYRQTLGQGPEFLTYFQNEAQLEKSRLLSDRFSAERPKGSFSTLEIQRTEQGDSAMYLCASSPDGIQETQYFGPGTRLLVL.